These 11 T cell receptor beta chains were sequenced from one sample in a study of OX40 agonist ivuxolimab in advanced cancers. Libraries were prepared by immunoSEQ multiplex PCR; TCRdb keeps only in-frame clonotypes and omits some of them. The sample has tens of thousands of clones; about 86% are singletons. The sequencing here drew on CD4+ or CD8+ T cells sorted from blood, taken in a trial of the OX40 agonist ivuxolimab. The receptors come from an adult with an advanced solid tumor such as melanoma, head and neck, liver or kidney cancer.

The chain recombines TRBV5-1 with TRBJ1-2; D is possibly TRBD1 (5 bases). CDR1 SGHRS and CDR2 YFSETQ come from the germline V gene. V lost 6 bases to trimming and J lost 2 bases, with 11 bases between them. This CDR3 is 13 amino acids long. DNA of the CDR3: TGCGCCAGCATGCGGGGACCCAACTATGGCTACACCTTC. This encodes CASMRGPNYGYTF. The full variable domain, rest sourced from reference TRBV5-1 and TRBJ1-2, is KAGVTQTPRYLIKTRGQQVTLSCSPISGHRSVSWYQQTPGQGLQFLFEYFSETQRNKGNFPGRFSGRQFSNSRSEMNVSTLELGDSALYLCASMRGPNYGYTFGSGTRLTVV.

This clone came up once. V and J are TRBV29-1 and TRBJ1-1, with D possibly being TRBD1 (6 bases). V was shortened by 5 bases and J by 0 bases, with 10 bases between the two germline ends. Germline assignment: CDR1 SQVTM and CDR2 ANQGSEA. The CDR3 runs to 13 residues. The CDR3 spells CSVNRVVNTEAFF. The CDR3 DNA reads TGCAGCGTTAACAGGGTAGTGAACACTGAAGCTTTCTTT.

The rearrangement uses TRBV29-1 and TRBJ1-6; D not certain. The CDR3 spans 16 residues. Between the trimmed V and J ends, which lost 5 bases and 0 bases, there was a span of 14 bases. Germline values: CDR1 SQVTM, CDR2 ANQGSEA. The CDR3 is CSVQAGLSSYNSPLHF. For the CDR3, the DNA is TGCAGCGTTCAGGCAGGCCTGAGCTCCTATAATTCACCCCTCCACTTT.

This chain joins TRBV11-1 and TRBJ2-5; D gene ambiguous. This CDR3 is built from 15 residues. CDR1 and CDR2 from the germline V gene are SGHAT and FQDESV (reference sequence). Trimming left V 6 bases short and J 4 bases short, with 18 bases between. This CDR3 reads CASSQWAISPETQYF. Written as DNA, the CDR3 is TGTGCCAGCAGTCAGTGGGCGATTTCCCCAGAGACCCAGTACTTC. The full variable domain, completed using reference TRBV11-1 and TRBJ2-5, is EAEVAQSPRYKITEKSQAVAFWCDPISGHATLYWYRQILGQGPELLVQFQDESVVDDSQLPKDRFSAERLKGVDSTLKIQPAELGDSAMYLCASSQWAISPETQYFGPGTRLLVL.

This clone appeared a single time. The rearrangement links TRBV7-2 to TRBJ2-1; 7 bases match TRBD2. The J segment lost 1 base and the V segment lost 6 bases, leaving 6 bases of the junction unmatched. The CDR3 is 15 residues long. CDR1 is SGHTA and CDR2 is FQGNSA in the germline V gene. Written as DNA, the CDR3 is TGTGCCAGCAGAAGACGTAGCGGGTCCTACAATGAGCAGTTCTTC. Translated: CASRRRSGSYNEQFF.

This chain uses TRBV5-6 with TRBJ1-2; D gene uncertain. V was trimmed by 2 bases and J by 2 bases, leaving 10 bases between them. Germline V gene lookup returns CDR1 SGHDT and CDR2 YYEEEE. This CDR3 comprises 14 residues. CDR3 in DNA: TGTGCCAGCAGCTTTGTAGTTTCCAACTATGGCTACACCTTC. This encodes CASSFVVSNYGYTF.

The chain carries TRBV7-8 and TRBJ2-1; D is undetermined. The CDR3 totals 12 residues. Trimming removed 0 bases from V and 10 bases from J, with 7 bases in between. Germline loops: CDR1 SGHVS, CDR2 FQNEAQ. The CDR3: CASSLARREQFF. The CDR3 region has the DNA TGTGCCAGCAGCTTAGCGCGTCGAGAGCAGTTCTTC.

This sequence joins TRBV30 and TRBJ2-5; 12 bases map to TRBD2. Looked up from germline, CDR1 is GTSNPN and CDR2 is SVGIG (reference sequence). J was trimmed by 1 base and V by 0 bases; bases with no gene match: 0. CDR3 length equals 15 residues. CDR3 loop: CAWSVGLAGQETQYF. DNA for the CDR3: TGTGCCTGGAGTGTGGGACTAGCGGGCCAAGAGACCCAGTACTTC.

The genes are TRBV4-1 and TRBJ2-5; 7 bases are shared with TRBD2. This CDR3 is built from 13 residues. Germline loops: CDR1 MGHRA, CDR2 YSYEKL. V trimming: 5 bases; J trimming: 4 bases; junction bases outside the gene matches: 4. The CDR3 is CASSIGLGETQYF. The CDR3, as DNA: TGCGCCAGCAGCATAGGACTAGGAGAGACCCAGTACTTC.

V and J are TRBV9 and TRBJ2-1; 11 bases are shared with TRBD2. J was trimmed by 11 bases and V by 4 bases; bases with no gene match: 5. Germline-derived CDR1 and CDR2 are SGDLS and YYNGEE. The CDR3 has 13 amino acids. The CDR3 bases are TGTGCCAGCAGCCCCACTAGCGGGAGAAAGCAGTTCTTC. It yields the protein CASSPTSGRKQFF.

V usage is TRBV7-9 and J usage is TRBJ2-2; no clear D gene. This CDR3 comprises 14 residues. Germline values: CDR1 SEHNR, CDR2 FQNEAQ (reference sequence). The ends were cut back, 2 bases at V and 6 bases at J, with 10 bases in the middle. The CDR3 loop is CASSLRSGAGELFF. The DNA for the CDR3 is TGTGCCAGCAGCTTAAGGTCCGGAGCCGGGGAGCTGTTTTTT.